This entry is about one T cell receptor beta chain. Per the study methods: Nucleated cell number was recorded as an estimate derived from reference gene primer amplification. The repertoire was sequenced with immunoSEQ multiplex PCR; TCRdb's copy has only in-frame clones and lacks some. V and J calls plus clone size are reproduced from that table; the DNA served to infer D and trimming. The sample includes about 230,000 clones, approximately 82% of them seen just once. The data belong to a study of blood T cell repertoires in COVID-19. Study-wide background: Some COVID-19 samples were acute and others convalescent; all came from the United States, Italy and Spain.

Trimming left V 5 bases short and J 0 bases short, with 14 bases between. CDR1 and CDR2 from the germline V gene are LNHDA and SQIVND (reference sequence). The CDR3 has 17 amino acids. What was sequenced was peripheral blood. The sequence derives from a man between 40 and 49 years old with active or convalescent COVID-19. This rearrangement joins TRBV19 to TRBJ2-6; perhaps TRBD1 as D (5 bases). The CDR3 bases are TGTGCCAGTAGTGGGGCCACATCCATCTCTGGGGCCAACGTCCTGACTTTC. It is translated as CASSGATSISGANVLTF.